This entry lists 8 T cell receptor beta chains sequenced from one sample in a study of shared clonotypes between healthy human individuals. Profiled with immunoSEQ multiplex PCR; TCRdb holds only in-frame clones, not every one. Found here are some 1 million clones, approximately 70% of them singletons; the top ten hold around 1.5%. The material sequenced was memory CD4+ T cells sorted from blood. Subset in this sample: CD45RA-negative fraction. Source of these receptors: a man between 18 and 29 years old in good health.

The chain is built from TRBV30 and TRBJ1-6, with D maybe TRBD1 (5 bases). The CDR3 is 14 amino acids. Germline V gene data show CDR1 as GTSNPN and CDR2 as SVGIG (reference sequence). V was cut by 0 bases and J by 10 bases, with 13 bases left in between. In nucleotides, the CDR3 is TGTGCCTGGAGTGTGGGTAGGGGTGCCTCACCCCTCCACTTT. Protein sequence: CAWSVGRGASPLHF.

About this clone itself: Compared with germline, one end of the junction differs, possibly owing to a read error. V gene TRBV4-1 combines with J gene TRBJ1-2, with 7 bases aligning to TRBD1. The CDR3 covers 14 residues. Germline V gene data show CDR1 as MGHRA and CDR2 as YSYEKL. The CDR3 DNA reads TGTGCCAGCAGCCAAGCGGGACAGACCTATGGCTACACCTTC. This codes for CASSQAGQTYGYTF.

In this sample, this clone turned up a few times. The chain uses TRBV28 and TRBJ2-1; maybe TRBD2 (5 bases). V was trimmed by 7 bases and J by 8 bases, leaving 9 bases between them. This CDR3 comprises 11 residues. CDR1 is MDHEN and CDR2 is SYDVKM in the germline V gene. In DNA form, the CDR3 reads TGTGCCAGCACTAGCCGACATGAGCAGTTCTTC. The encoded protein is CASTSRHEQFF.

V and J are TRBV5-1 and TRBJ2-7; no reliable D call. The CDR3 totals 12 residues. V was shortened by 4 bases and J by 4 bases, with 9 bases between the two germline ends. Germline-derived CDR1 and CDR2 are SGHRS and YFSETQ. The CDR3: CASSPNGYEQYF. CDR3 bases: TGCGCCAGCAGCCCAAATGGGTACGAGCAGTACTTC. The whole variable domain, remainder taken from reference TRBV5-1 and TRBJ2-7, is KAGVTQTPRYLIKTRGQQVTLSCSPISGHRSVSWYQQTPGQGLQFLFEYFSETQRNKGNFPGRFSGRQFSNSRSEMNVSTLELGDSALYLCASSPNGYEQYFGPGTRLTVT.

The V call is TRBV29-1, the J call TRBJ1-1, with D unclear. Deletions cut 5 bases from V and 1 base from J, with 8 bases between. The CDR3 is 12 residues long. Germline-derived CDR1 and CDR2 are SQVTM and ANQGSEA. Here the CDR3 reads CSVSPGNTEAFF. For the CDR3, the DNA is TGCAGCGTTTCCCCCGGGAACACTGAAGCTTTCTTT.

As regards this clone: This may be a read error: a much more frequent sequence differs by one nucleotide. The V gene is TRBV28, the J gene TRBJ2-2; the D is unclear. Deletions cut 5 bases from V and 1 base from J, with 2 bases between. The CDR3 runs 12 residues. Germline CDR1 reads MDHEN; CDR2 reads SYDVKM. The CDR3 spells CASSRNTGELFF. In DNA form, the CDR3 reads TGTGCCAGCAGTCGGAACACCGGGGAGCTGTTTTTT. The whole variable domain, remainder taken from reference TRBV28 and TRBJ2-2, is DVKVTQSSRYLVKRTGEKVFLECVQDMDHENMFWYRQDPGLGLRLIYFSYDVKMKEKGDIPEGYSVSREKKERFSLILESASTNQTSMYLCASSRNTGELFFGEGSRLTVL.

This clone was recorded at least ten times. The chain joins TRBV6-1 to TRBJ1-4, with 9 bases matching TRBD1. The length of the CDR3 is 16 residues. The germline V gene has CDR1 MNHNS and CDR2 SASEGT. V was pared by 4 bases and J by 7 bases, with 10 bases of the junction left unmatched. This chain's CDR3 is CASSVISTGGSEKLFF. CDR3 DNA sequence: TGTGCCAGCAGTGTAATTTCGACAGGGGGTAGTGAAAAACTGTTTTTT.

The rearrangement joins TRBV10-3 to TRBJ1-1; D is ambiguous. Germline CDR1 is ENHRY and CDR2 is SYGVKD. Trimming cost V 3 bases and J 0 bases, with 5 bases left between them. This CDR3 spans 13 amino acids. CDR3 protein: CAISDSMNTEAFF. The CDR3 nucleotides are TGTGCCATCAGTGATTCAATGAACACTGAAGCTTTCTTT.